These 8 T cell receptor beta chains were all obtained from the same sample, sequenced in a study of regulatory T cells in long-lasting Graves disease. Construction of the TCR beta libraries employed iRepertoire HTBI primers in conjunction with Arm-PCR of CDR3 regions. TCRdb ran MiXCR on the multiplex PCR reads and lists one entry per CDR3 protein. There are fewer than 650,000 distinct CDR3 sequences in the sample; roughly 15% occur only once, and 15% to 20% lies in the top ten. Time point here: newly diagnosed GD, antithyroid drugs for less than 3 months. The TCR library was prepared using RNA isolated from PBMCs. These data are also associated with another study on T cells in Graves' hyperthyroidism and ophthalmopathy.

This material consisted of peripheral blood mononuclear cells (PBMCs), taken at new diagnosis, from a patient treated with antithyroid drugs. These receptors were obtained from a woman in her twenties or thirties with Graves disease.

This clonotype showed up just a few times. The chain has TRBV20-1 and TRBJ1-4, with 10 bases matching TRBD1. The CDR3 is made up of 16 amino acids. Germline-derived CDR1 and CDR2 are DFQATT and SNEGSKA (reference sequence). The V gene end was trimmed by 5 bases and the J gene end by 6 bases; junction bases not matched to a gene: 12. CDR3 loop: CSARLGTGELYEKLFF. In nucleotides, the CDR3 is TGCAGTGCTCGCTTGGGGACAGGGGAACTATATGAAAAACTGTTTTTT.

This clonotype appeared many times. The rearrangement joins TRBV29-1 to TRBJ2-7; 9 bases align to TRBD2. Germline CDR1 reads SQVTM; CDR2 reads ANQGSEA. The CDR3 totals 12 residues. The junction had 2 bases not matched to a gene; V was cut back by 7 bases and J by 1 base. CDR3 region: CSASGISYEQYF. DNA of the CDR3: TGCAGCGCTAGCGGGATTTCCTACGAGCAGTACTTC.

The chain combines TRBV5-1 with TRBJ1-3; no definite D call. The CDR3 is made up of 14 amino acids. Trimming cost V 4 bases and J 0 bases, with 8 bases left between them. CDR1 and CDR2 from the germline V gene are SGHRS and YFSETQ. The CDR3 DNA sequence: TGCGCCAGCAGCCAAGGCCTCTCTGGAAACACCATATATTTT. Protein product: CASSQGLSGNTIYF.

Only one count was recorded for this clonotype. A much larger clone lies a single base off, so this may be a read error. The chain carries TRBV15 and TRBJ1-1; D might be TRBD1 (6 bases). The CDR3 spans 14 residues. Germline CDR1 is LNHNV and CDR2 is YYDKDF (reference sequence). In DNA, the CDR3 is TGTGCCACCAGCAGAGCAGTACAGGGAACTGAAGCTTCCTTT. Its translation: CATSRAVQGTEASF. Together with reference TRBV15 and TRBJ1-1, the CDR3 gives the full variable domain: DAMVIQNPRYQVTQFGKPVTLSCSQTLNHNVMYWYQQKSSQAPKLLFHYYDKDFNNEADTPDNFQSRRPNTSFCFLDIRSPGLGDTAMYLCATSRAVQGTEASFGQGTRLTVV.

The V gene is TRBV4-2, the J gene TRBJ2-5, with D uncertain. Trimming shortened V by 0 bases and J by 1 base, and 6 bases separated the two germline ends. The CDR3 loop spans 14 amino acids. Germline CDR1 and CDR2: LGHNA and YNFKEQ. The CDR3 sequence is CASSQDLVQETQYF. CDR3 nucleotides: TGTGCCAGCAGCCAAGATCTTGTCCAAGAGACCCAGTACTTC.

This chain uses TRBV20-1 with TRBJ2-5; 12 bases are shared with TRBD2. The J segment lost 5 bases and the V segment lost 6 bases, leaving 7 bases of the junction unmatched. This CDR3 has 14 residues. Germline V CDR1 and CDR2: DFQATT, SNEGSKA (reference sequence). CDR3 protein: CSATTSGRTETQYF. The CDR3 region has the DNA TGCAGTGCGACGACTAGCGGGAGAACGGAGACCCAGTACTTC.

The table lists this clonotype with many counts. The chain joins TRBV30 to TRBJ1-1; D is unclear. Trimming stripped 4 bases from V and 1 base from J, with 16 bases between. From germline, CDR1 is GTSNPN and CDR2 SVGIG (reference sequence). This CDR3 region has 15 residues. The CDR3 region is CAWKPLGRENTEAFF. DNA of the CDR3: TGTGCCTGGAAACCCCTAGGGAGGGAGAACACTGAAGCTTTCTTT. Together with reference TRBV30 and TRBJ1-1, the CDR3 gives the full variable domain: SQTIHQWPATLVQPVGSPLSLECTVEGTSNPNLYWYRQAAGRGLQLLFYSVGIGQISSEVPQNLSASRPQDRQFILSSKKLLLSDSGFYLCAWKPLGRENTEAFFGQGTRLTVV.

This clonotype was counted a few times. This rearrangement joins TRBV5-1 to TRBJ1-6, with D tentatively TRBD1 (5 bases). The CDR3 covers 15 residues. Germline CDR1 reads SGHRS; CDR2 reads YFSETQ. Trimming took 0 bases from V and 10 from J, leaving 14 bases between them. The CDR3 sequence is CASSLVSRGVSPLHF. Here the CDR3 DNA reads TGCGCCAGCAGCTTGGTTTCGAGAGGGGTGTCACCCCTCCACTTT.